This TCR beta chain was observed in a study of blood T cell repertoires in COVID-19 (dated by TCRdb to 2019 to 2021). Describing the broader study: Samples covering the acute and convalescent phases of COVID-19 were provided by collaborators in the United States, Italy and Spain. Sample metadata almost always included a de-identified subject ID, COVID-19 status, age in years and sex. The dataset comprised deeply sampled blood TCRbeta repertoires from subjects exposed to, actively infected with, or recovered from COVID-19. The repertoires were released in a freely available public database intended as a resource for research on the immune response to SARS-CoV-2. HLA class I and class II types, where available, came from metadata supplied by the sample provider rather than from assay-based typing. The samples were drawn from the first 160 participants of the ongoing ImmuneRACE study and from 950 to 1,500 subjects provided by 6 global collaborators. The prospective study material was composed of cDNA or gDNA derived from T cells, B-cell-depleted T cells, or PBMCs.

The immunoSEQ Assay, a bias-controlled multiplex PCR, was used to amplify TCRbeta CDR3 regions from genomic DNA. Processing in the source paper ran as follows. The number of nucleated cells in each sample was estimated from the amplification of reference gene primers within the assay. To quantify the absolute abundance of each unique TCRbeta CDR3 rearrangement, sequence reads were collapsed and filtered. For each sample, productive Simpson clonality was calculated as the square root of Simpson's diversity index across productive rearrangements. Here the immuneACCESS table is served through TCRdb, limited to in-frame sequences with V and J called. Missing clones are a known gap in these copies; in checked studies unresolved V genes cover under half, and the rest lacks a known reason. The V and J calls and clone size come from that table; D and trimming were worked out from the DNA. The sample records hundreds of thousands of clones, around 87% of which are singletons. The ten largest clones take up 1% to 1.3% of the sample.

The study at large found these results: The quantity of clinical and demographic metadata differed by source and by participant and was supplied without curation.

Only one count was recorded for this clone. Its antigen remains undetermined. No qualities accompany the bases; no much larger clone lies one base away. Participants in the prospective study were aged 18 to 89 years, lived in 24 United States geographic areas, and enrolled through a virtual design. To assign participants to cohorts, the prospective study relied on clinical history that participants themselves reported in a screening survey and a study questionnaire. For ImmuneRACE Cohort 3, a participant was defined as recovered based on two consecutive negative NP/OP PCR tests, clearance by a healthcare professional, or resolution of symptoms. Mobile phlebotomists in the prospective study collected whole blood, serum and a nasopharyngeal or oropharyngeal swab from every participant. Prospective study participants could optionally give additional blood draws and questionnaires over an approximately 2-month period. Blood samples from the prospective study were shipped frozen or at room temperature prior to DNA extraction.

CDR1 and CDR2 are drawn from the germline V gene (reference sequence): LNHDA, SQIVND. The CDR3 covers 12 residues, taking in both the cysteine and the phenylalanine. Only the CDR3 portion is preserved as DNA: 36 bases, with reading frame beginning at the first base. Relative to germline, V is 1 base shorter and J is 9 bases shorter, with 7 bases between their ends. The source is a man aged 30 to 45 who had recovered from COVID-19. The sequence is built from TRBV19 and TRBJ1-5, with the D gene uncertain. The sequencing sample was made of PBMCs or T cells enriched from blood (not recorded which). DNA sequence: TGTGCCAGTAGTATAGCATCCATGCCCCAGCATTTT. Its translation is CASSIASMPQHF. The variable domain in full, with residues beyond the CDR3 obtained from the reference TRBV19 and TRBJ1-5 genes, is DGGITQSPKYLFRKEGQNVTLSCEQNLNHDAMYWYRQDPGQGLRLIYYSQIVNDFQKGDIAEGYSVSREKKESFPLTVTSAQKNPTAFYLCASSIASMPQHFGDGTRLSIL.